This T cell receptor (beta chain) was recovered during a study of vaccination and CD4 T cells after COVID-19. Study overall: Each post-COVID sample was drawn after diagnosis, and the median interval was roughly 97 days (range 35 to 161). SARS-CoV-2, HCoV-NL63, HCoV-OC43 and HCoV-229E supplied the overlapping spike peptides used to stimulate cells.

The Oncomine TCR Beta short-read assay was applied to DNA of cultured CD4+ T cells. The authors extracted genomic DNA from cultured CD4+ T cells. TCRdb passed the PCR reads through MiXCR, listing each CDR3 protein once. Of some 10,000 distinct CDR3 sequences detected, roughly 25% appear once; the ten largest clones hold under 30%. V lost 8 bases and J lost 2, with 21 bases in between. The germline V gene has CDR1 SSHAT and CDR2 FNYEAQ (reference sequence). This CDR3 has 16 residues. Treatment described: roughly ten-day PBMC culture with coronavirus spike peptide pools or control peptides (ViraFEST assay). ViraFEST used peptide pools to expand antigen-specific T cells, then sequenced TCRs. Note on this clonotype: Its antigen is as yet unknown.

The material sequenced was CD4+ T cells from blood, cultured in vitro, taken before SARS-CoV-2 vaccination. This clonotype originated in a human donor who received a COVID-19 vaccine. The J gene is TRBJ1-1, the V gene TRBV7-7; D call uncertain. The CDR3, as DNA: TGTGCCAGCGGCTCACTGTTACGGGCCATCAACACTGAAGCTTTCTTT. Translated: CASGSLLRAINTEAFF. The full variable domain, completed using reference TRBV7-7 and TRBJ1-1, is GAGVSQSPRYKVTKRGQDVTLRCDPISSHATLYWYQQALGQGPEFLTYFNYEAQPDKSGLPSDRFSAERPEGSISTLTIQRTEQRDSAMYRCASGSLLRAINTEAFFGQGTRLTVV.